This TCR beta chain stems from a study of CD8 T cells in ankylosing spondylitis. Study-level results: Within ankylosing spondylitis blood, a TCR beta motif made up of roughly eight highly homologous variants appeared to be characteristic. Clones linked to the disease showed a CD8+ phenotype. They occurred at relatively low frequencies in peripheral blood. Matched synovial fluid from ankylosing spondylitis patients was reported to be enriched for disease-linked clones. Prior literature has documented some motif variants in synovial fluid and blood from reactive arthritis.

TCRdb reanalysed the 5' RACE reads using MiXCR and keeps one entry per CDR3 protein. The sample includes fewer than 250,000 distinct CDR3 sequences, 10% to 13% of them seen just once. In its sample, this clonotype was seen a few times. The target antigen is unknown. The germline V gene has CDR1 SEHNR and CDR2 FQNEAQ (reference sequence). Trimming removed 6 bases at V and 5 bases at J, with 14 bases between. The CDR3 spans 14 residues. This TCR came from a male donor with ankylosing spondylitis or in good health (not recorded which). The sequenced sample was blood, either unsorted or a sorted T cell fraction (not recorded which). This chain links TRBV7-9 with TRBJ2-1; D unresolved. The CDR3 region has the DNA TGTGCCAGCAGTCCATTAGTGGGGAACAATGAGCAGTTCTTC. The encoded protein is CASSPLVGNNEQFF.